Below, one TCR beta chain is given with its context. Resolution of symptoms, clearance, or two negative PCRs was present in recovered Cohort 3 donors. Original handling: Scientists estimated how many nucleated cells there were by amplifying reference gene primers. Clones were sequenced by immunoSEQ multiplex PCR, and TCRdb holds only the in-frame ones, with some missing. The DNA was the basis for D and trimming; V, J and clone size are from that table. This sample has about 320,000 clones, with about 92% found just once. The data belong to a study of blood T cell repertoires in COVID-19. Trimming at V came to 4 bases and at J to 6 bases, leaving 6 bases not matched to a gene. CDR3 length equals 14 residues. Looked up from germline, CDR1 is MGHRA and CDR2 is YSYEKL.

Sequenced sample: PBMCs or T cells enriched from blood (not recorded which). The clonotype originates from a man in his fifties or sixties who had recovered from COVID-19. The chain carries TRBV4-1 and TRBJ1-5; 7 bases are a match to TRBD1. CDR3 nucleotide sequence: TGCGCCAGCAGCCGCGACAGGGAGCTTCAGCCCCAGCATTTT. This gives the protein CASSRDRELQPQHF.